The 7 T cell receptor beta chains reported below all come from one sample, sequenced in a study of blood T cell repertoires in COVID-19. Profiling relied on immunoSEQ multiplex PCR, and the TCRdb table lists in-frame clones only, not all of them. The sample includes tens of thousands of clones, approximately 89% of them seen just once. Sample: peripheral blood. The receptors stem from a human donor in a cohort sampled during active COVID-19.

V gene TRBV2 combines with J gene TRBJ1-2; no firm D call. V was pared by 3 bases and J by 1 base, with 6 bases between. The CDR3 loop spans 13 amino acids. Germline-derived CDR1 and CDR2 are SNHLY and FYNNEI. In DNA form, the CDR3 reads TGTGCCAGCAGTGACGGAGATAACTATGGCTACACCTTC. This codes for CASSDGDNYGYTF.

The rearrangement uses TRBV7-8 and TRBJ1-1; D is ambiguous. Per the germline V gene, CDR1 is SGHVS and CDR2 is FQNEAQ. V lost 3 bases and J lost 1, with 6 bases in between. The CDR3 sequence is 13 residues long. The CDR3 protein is CASSFVPNTEAFF. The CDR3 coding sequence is TGTGCCAGCAGCTTCGTTCCGAACACTGAAGCTTTCTTT.

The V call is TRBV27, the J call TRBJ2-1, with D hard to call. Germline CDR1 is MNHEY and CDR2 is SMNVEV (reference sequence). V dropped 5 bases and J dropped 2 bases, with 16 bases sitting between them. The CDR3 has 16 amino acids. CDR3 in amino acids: CASSTRLAAPYNEQFF. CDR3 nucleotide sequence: TGTGCCAGCAGTACCCGGTTAGCTGCCCCCTACAATGAGCAGTTCTTC.

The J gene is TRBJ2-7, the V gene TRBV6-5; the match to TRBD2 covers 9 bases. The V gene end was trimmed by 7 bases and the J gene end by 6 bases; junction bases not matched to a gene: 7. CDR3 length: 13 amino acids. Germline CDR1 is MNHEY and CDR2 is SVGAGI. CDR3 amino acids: CASTTPTSGEQYF. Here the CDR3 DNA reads TGTGCCAGCACCACCCCGACTAGCGGCGAGCAGTACTTC.

CDR3 nucleotides: TGTGCCAGTAGTTCGGGACAGCGTTATGGCTACACCTTC. Its translation: CASSSGQRYGYTF. The chain joins TRBV19 to TRBJ1-2; 7 bases fit TRBD1. The CDR3 totals 13 residues. J was trimmed by 5 bases and V by 5 bases; bases with no gene match: 5. The germline gives CDR1 LNHDA, CDR2 SQIVND (reference sequence). The full variable domain, rest sourced from reference TRBV19 and TRBJ1-2, is DGGITQSPKYLFRKEGQNVTLSCEQNLNHDAMYWYRQDPGQGLRLIYYSQIVNDFQKGDIAEGYSVSREKKESFPLTVTSAQKNPTAFYLCASSSGQRYGYTFGSGTRLTVV.

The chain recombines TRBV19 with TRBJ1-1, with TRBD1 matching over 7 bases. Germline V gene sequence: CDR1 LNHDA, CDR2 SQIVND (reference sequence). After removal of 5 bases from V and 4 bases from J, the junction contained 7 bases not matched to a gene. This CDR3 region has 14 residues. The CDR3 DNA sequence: TGTGCCAGTAGTCCGTCACAGGGGACCACTGAAGCTTTCTTT. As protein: CASSPSQGTTEAFF.

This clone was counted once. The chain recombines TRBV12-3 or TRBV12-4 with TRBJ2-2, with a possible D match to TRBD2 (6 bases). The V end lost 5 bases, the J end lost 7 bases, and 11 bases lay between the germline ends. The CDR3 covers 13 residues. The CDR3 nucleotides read TGTGCCAGCAGTCCGCAGGAGGGCGGGGAGCTGTTTTTT. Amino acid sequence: CASSPQEGGELFF.